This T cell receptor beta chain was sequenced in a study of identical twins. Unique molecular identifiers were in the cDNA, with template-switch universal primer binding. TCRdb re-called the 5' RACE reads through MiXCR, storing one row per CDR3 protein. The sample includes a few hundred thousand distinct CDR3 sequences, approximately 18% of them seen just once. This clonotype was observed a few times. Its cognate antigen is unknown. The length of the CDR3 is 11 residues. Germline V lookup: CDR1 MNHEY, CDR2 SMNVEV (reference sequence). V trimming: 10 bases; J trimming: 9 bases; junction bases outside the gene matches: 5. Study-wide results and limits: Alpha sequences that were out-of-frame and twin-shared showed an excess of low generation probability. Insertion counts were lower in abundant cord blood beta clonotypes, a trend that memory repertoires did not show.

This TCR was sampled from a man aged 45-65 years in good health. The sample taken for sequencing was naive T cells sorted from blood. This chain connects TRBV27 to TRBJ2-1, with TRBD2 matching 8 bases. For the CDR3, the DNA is TGTGCCACCAGAAGCGGGAGTGAGCAGTTCTTC. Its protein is CATRSGSEQFF.